This TCR beta chain came from a study of control samples from healthy donors and cancer patients. This CDR3 has 17 amino acids. CDR1 and CDR2 (germline): MNHEY, SVGEGT. The V gene lost 2 bases and the J gene lost 3 bases, with 17 bases spanning the gap. The data were produced by immunoSEQ multiplex PCR, yet TCRdb's version contains in-frame clones alone and is incomplete. Among approximately 170,000 clones listed, more than 80% were seen once. This TCR came from a man aged 30-40 years in good health. The specimen sequenced was blood. The chain couples TRBV6-2 or TRBV6-3 to TRBJ1-5, with TRBD1 as a possible D gene (5 bases). As DNA, the CDR3 is TGTGCCAGCAGTTACGTTAGGGGCAGCGGAACCAATCAGCCCCAGCATTTT. As protein: CASSYVRGSGTNQPQHF.